The 22 T cell receptor beta chains presented below share a single source sample, sequenced in a study of blood T cell repertoires in COVID-19. Sequenced by immunoSEQ multiplex PCR; TCRdb stores in-frame clones only, minus some. Among about 85,000 clones listed, 90% were seen once. Sequenced material: peripheral blood. All receptors come from an elderly woman with active or convalescent COVID-19.

As DNA, the CDR3 is TGTGCCTGGAGCGACTCTTACCGAAACACCATATATTTT. Its protein is CAWSDSYRNTIYF. The J gene is TRBJ1-3, the V gene TRBV30, with no clear D. Trimming took off 3 bases at V and 5 bases at J, with 11 bases between the two ends. Per the germline V gene, CDR1 is GTSNPN and CDR2 is SVGIG (reference sequence). This CDR3 has 13 amino acids. Looking up the rest from reference TRBV30 and TRBJ1-3 gives the full variable domain: SQTIHQWPATLVQPVGSPLSLECTVEGTSNPNLYWYRQAAGRGLQLLFYSVGIGQISSEVPQNLSASRPQDRQFILSSKKLLLSDSGFYLCAWSDSYRNTIYFGEGSWLTVV.

The chain employs TRBV12-3 or TRBV12-4 and TRBJ1-2, with D hard to call. The length of the CDR3 is 13 residues. Trimming pared 4 bases from V and 8 bases from J, leaving 14 bases between. The chain's CDR3 is CASSYRTAKGYTF. In DNA form, the CDR3 reads TGTGCCAGCAGTTACCGGACTGCTAAGGGCTACACCTTC.

The chain couples TRBV7-2 to TRBJ1-6; 8 nucleotides align to TRBD1. Germline CDR1 reads SGHTA; CDR2 reads FQGNSA. V was pared by 8 bases and J by 7 bases, with 7 bases of the junction left unmatched. There are 14 residues in the CDR3. The CDR3 nucleotides read TGTGCCAGCCGGACGGACAGGGAAAATTCACCCCTCCACTTT. Residues: CASRTDRENSPLHF.

The chain uses TRBV6-5 and TRBJ2-1; 8 nucleotides agree with TRBD1. The CDR3 loop spans 14 amino acids. J lost 8 bases, V lost 10 bases, and 13 bases had no gene match. Looked up from germline, CDR1 is MNHEY and CDR2 is SVGAGI. The CDR3 loop reads CATRVGQARDEQFF. The CDR3 DNA is TGTGCCACTCGGGTGGGACAGGCTAGGGATGAGCAGTTCTTC.

This rearrangement joins TRBV6-2 or TRBV6-3 to TRBJ2-3; 9 bases are shared with TRBD2. The CDR3 is made up of 15 amino acids. Per germline, CDR1 MNHEY and CDR2 SVGEGT. The V segment lost 2 bases and the J segment 3 bases; nucleotides outside the gene matches: 3. The DNA for the CDR3 is TGTGCCAGCAGTTACGGAGCGGGAGGAACAGATACGCAGTATTTT. This encodes CASSYGAGGTDTQYF.

The V call is TRBV5-1, the J call TRBJ1-2; TRBD1 agrees at 7 bases. Germline trimming cut 4 bases from V and 4 bases from J; bases unmatched to any gene: 4. This CDR3 is 13 amino acids long. Germline-derived CDR1 and CDR2 are SGHRS and YFSETQ. The CDR3 nucleotides are TGCGCCAGCAGCGACCGGACAGGCTATGGCTACACCTTC. It encodes CASSDRTGYGYTF.

The chain recombines TRBV5-1 with TRBJ2-7; 8 bases are a match to TRBD2. In germline, CDR1 is SGHRS, CDR2 YFSETQ. V trimming: 1 base; J trimming: 3 bases; junction bases outside the gene matches: 9. This CDR3 contains 16 residues. For the CDR3, the DNA is TGCGCCAGCAGCTTGAGAAGCGGGAGAGACTTCTACGAGCAGTACTTC. It is translated as CASSLRSGRDFYEQYF.

This chain uses TRBV7-9 with TRBJ1-2, with a tentative D call TRBD1 (6 bases). The V and J ends lost 3 bases and 4 bases respectively, with 12 bases between them. This CDR3 has 14 residues. The germline V gene has CDR1 SEHNR and CDR2 FQNEAQ (reference sequence). The CDR3 DNA is TGTGCCAGCAGCTTCGATAGGACAGTCTATGGCTACACCTTC. Its translation: CASSFDRTVYGYTF.

The rearrangement uses TRBV5-1 and TRBJ2-1; TRBD2 might be the D (6 bases). Germline values: CDR1 SGHRS, CDR2 YFSETQ. The V end was cut by 5 bases, the J end by 8 bases, with 11 bases between. This CDR3 spans 12 amino acids. Here the CDR3 DNA reads TGCGCCAGCAGGAGGGACTCGGATGAGCAGTTCTTC. Its translation: CASRRDSDEQFF.

The chain employs TRBV6-5 and TRBJ1-2; D gene uncertain. Germline V gene data show CDR1 as MNHEY and CDR2 as SVGAGI. V was clipped by 6 bases and J by 4 bases, with 12 bases between them. The CDR3 totals 13 residues. In DNA, the CDR3 is TGTGCCAGCAGCGTTCTAACTGGCTATGGCTACACCTTC. Amino acids: CASSVLTGYGYTF.

This rearrangement joins TRBV5-4 to TRBJ1-4; D gene uncertain. The CDR3 length is 14 residues. With 4 bases removed from V and 7 bases from J, the gap between germline ends came to 14 bases. Germline V lookup: CDR1 SGHNT, CDR2 YYREEE (reference sequence). The CDR3 loop reads CASSVQDSTEKLFF. The DNA for the CDR3 is TGTGCCAGCAGCGTTCAGGATTCTACTGAAAAACTGTTTTTT.

The chain employs TRBV28 and TRBJ2-5, with 7 bases identical to TRBD1. The V and J ends lost 10 bases and 2 bases, in that order; junction bases with no gene match: 13. CDR1 is MDHEN, CDR2 SYDVKM, per germline. The CDR3 is 15 amino acids. CDR3 sequence: CATFAAGGTQETQYF. The CDR3 DNA follows: TGTGCCACTTTTGCGGCAGGGGGAACGCAAGAGACCCAGTACTTC.

The gene calls are TRBV2 and TRBJ1-6; TRBD1 matches at 7 bases. V shed 7 bases, J shed 7 bases, and the junction held 4 bases outside the gene matches. There are 13 residues in the CDR3. The germline V gene has CDR1 SNHLY and CDR2 FYNNEI. The CDR3 spells CASNRGQNSPLHF. The CDR3 DNA reads as TGTGCCAGCAATAGGGGGCAAAATTCACCCCTCCACTTT.

The chain links TRBV11-3 to TRBJ1-2; D unresolved. The CDR3 is 12 residues long. The germline V gene has CDR1 SGHNT and CDR2 YENEEA. The germline V and J ends were trimmed by 4 bases and 7 bases, with 10 bases remaining between them. The CDR3 here is CASSSTTGGYTF. The CDR3 DNA reads TGTGCCAGCAGCTCCACGACGGGTGGCTACACCTTC. The full variable domain, rest sourced from reference TRBV11-3 and TRBJ1-2, is EAGVVQSPRYKIIEKKQPVAFWCNPISGHNTLYWYLQNLGQGPELLIRYENEEAVDDSQLPKDRFSAERLKGVDSTLKIQPAELGDSAVYLCASSSTTGGYTFGSGTRLTVV.

CDR3 DNA sequence: TGTGCCATCAGTGAGTCTCGCGGGAGAAGCTACGAGCAGTACTTC. Translating it yields CAISESRGRSYEQYF. This sequence joins TRBV10-3 and TRBJ2-7; 7 positions agree with TRBD2. The CDR3 loop spans 15 amino acids. Losses at the gene ends were 0 bases for V and 3 bases for J; bases not matched to a gene: 5. CDR1 is ENHRY and CDR2 is SYGVKD in the germline V gene.

The V call is TRBV16, the J call TRBJ2-7; no firm D call. V lost 1 base to trimming and J lost 3 bases, with 10 bases between them. Looked up from germline, CDR1 is KGHSY and CDR2 is FQNENV. The CDR3 runs to 14 residues. The CDR3: CASSQFGPNYEQYF. The CDR3 DNA reads TGTGCCAGCAGCCAATTTGGGCCAAACTACGAGCAGTACTTC.

The chain is built from TRBV10-1 and TRBJ2-7; TRBD2 is a possible D gene (5 bases). V was clipped by 6 bases and J by 2 bases, with 14 bases between them. CDR1 is WNHNN and CDR2 is SYGVQD in the germline V gene (reference sequence). The CDR3 covers 14 residues. The CDR3 region has the DNA TGCGCCAGCAGCCCTAGAGGGTCCCCCTACGAGCAGTACTTC. This encodes CASSPRGSPYEQYF.

This clone was seen a single time. The rearrangement joins TRBV11-2 to TRBJ2-2, with D uncertain. V was shortened by 1 base and J by 4 bases, with 10 bases between the two germline ends. This CDR3 spans 15 amino acids. Germline V lookup: CDR1 SGHAT, CDR2 FQNNGV. CDR3 DNA: TGTGCCAGCAGCTTAGGACGCAGGCTCACCGGGGAGCTGTTTTTT. Residues: CASSLGRRLTGELFF.

V is TRBV5-4 and J is TRBJ2-1, with TRBD2 matching over 11 bases. Germline V lookup: CDR1 SGHNT, CDR2 YYREEE (reference sequence). V lost 4 bases to trimming and J lost 4 bases; unmatched junction nucleotides: 4. The CDR3 has 15 residues. The CDR3 sequence: CASSLGLADYNEQFF. The CDR3 DNA sequence: TGTGCCAGCAGCCTGGGACTAGCGGATTACAATGAGCAGTTCTTC.

This clone was observed once. This chain uses TRBV10-3 with TRBJ1-1; TRBD1 matches 9 bases. The V gene's germline CDR1 is ENHRY and CDR2 SYGVKD. The J segment lost 5 bases and the V segment lost 10 bases, leaving 5 bases of the junction unmatched. The CDR3 spans 12 residues. In DNA form, the CDR3 reads TGTGCCACCGCCGGGACAGGGACTGAAGCTTTCTTT. This encodes CATAGTGTEAFF.

The chain uses TRBV4-2 and TRBJ2-2, with TRBD1 as a possible D gene (6 bases). The germline V gene encodes CDR1 LGHNA and CDR2 YNFKEQ. V was clipped by 1 base and J by 1 base, with 10 bases between them. CDR3 length: 16 amino acids. Written as DNA, the CDR3 is TGTGCCAGCAGCCAAGGCAGGGGCAAGAACACCGGGGAGCTGTTTTTT. Residues: CASSQGRGKNTGELFF.

V usage is TRBV5-4 and J usage is TRBJ2-2, with 7 bases aligning to TRBD2. The CDR3 consists of 15 residues. Germline values: CDR1 SGHNT, CDR2 YYREEE (reference sequence). The V and J ends lost 0 bases and 2 bases, in that order; junction bases with no gene match: 1. The CDR3 here is CASSLASGNTGELFF. The CDR3 region has the DNA TGTGCCAGCAGCTTGGCTAGCGGAAACACCGGGGAGCTGTTTTTT.